The 12 T cell receptor beta chains below all came from one sample that was sequenced in a study of early stage breast cancer tumors. Clones were read by immunoSEQ multiplex PCR, and TCRdb kept only the in-frame ones, dropping some. The sample lists about 10,000 clones, around three fifths occurring once. What was sequenced was breast tumor tissue. These TCRs come from a person between 55 and 70 years old with breast cancer.

In this sample, this clone turned up once. This chain connects TRBV4-2 to TRBJ1-1; maybe TRBD1 (5 bases). The CDR3 spans 14 residues. The germline V and J ends were trimmed by 4 bases and 8 bases, with 17 bases remaining between them. Germline V CDR1 and CDR2: LGHNA, YNFKEQ. CDR3 region: CASSPTGGRDEAFF. The CDR3 nucleotides read TGTGCCAGCAGCCCCACGGGAGGGCGGGACGAAGCTTTCTTT.

In this sample, this clone turned up a few times. V and J are TRBV7-9 and TRBJ1-4; D remains unclear. Per germline, CDR1 SEHNR and CDR2 FQNEAQ (reference sequence). Between the trimmed V and J ends, which lost 5 bases and 0 bases, there was a span of 7 bases. The CDR3 sequence is 14 residues long. The CDR3 here is CASSLHSTNEKLFF. DNA for the CDR3: TGTGCCAGCAGCCTCCACTCAACTAATGAAAAACTGTTTTTT.

The chain uses TRBV7-2 and TRBJ2-2, with no clear D. V dropped 6 bases and J dropped 6 bases, with 23 bases sitting between them. Per germline, CDR1 SGHTA and CDR2 FQGNSA. There are 17 residues in the CDR3. The CDR3 nucleotides are TGTGCCAGCAGTCCAGGTGTGGGGATAGGAAGGGCCGGGGAGCTGTTTTTT. It is translated as CASSPGVGIGRAGELFF.

This clone was observed a handful of times. V and J are TRBV6-1 and TRBJ1-4; perhaps TRBD1 as D (5 bases). Germline V gene sequence: CDR1 MNHNS, CDR2 SASEGT. V dropped 6 bases and J dropped 5 bases, with 13 bases sitting between them. The CDR3 has 14 amino acids. The CDR3 DNA follows: TGTGCCAGCAGCGAACCGGGACGGAATGAAAAACTGTTTTTT. Its translation is CASSEPGRNEKLFF.

In this sample, this clone is medium-sized (0.01 to 0.1%). The CDR3 DNA follows: TGTGCCAGTAGTATATCAGTGGAAGCTTTCTTT. Residues: CASSISVEAFF. The V and J genes are TRBV19 and TRBJ1-1; D uncertain. Germline V gene lookup returns CDR1 LNHDA and CDR2 SQIVND (reference sequence). V dropped 2 bases and J dropped 8 bases, with 6 bases sitting between them. This CDR3 spans 11 amino acids.

This clone was seen only a few times. This sequence joins TRBV7-9 and TRBJ2-5; D gene uncertain. CDR1 and CDR2 from the germline V gene are SEHNR and FQNEAQ (reference sequence). The CDR3 length is 13 residues. V shed 5 bases and J shed 5 bases, with 12 bases lying between them. This chain's CDR3 is CASSPWTGETQYF. Here the CDR3 DNA reads TGTGCCAGCAGCCCCTGGACCGGGGAGACCCAGTACTTC.

As regards this clone: Other DNA sequences within the sample encode an identical CDR3. The V and J genes are TRBV27 and TRBJ1-5; D is undetermined. Trimming cost V 8 bases and J 0 bases, with 5 bases left between them. This CDR3 has 12 residues. Per the germline V gene, CDR1 is MNHEY and CDR2 is SMNVEV (reference sequence). The CDR3 region has the DNA TGTGCCAGCGGACGTAGCAATCAGCCCCAGCATTTT. Translation: CASGRSNQPQHF.

The chain joins TRBV30 to TRBJ1-2; a weak D match, TRBD1 (6 bases). Germline CDR1 and CDR2: GTSNPN and SVGIG (reference sequence). The length of the CDR3 is 15 residues. Between the trimmed V and J ends, which lost 0 bases and 3 bases, there was a span of 14 bases. The CDR3 loop is CAWSVLRDTDYGYTF. CDR3 nucleotide sequence: TGTGCCTGGAGTGTACTCCGGGACACCGACTATGGCTACACCTTC.

This clone has a single count. The chain joins TRBV5-6 to TRBJ1-2, with TRBD1 matching 8 bases. The CDR3 has 15 amino acids. The ends lost 4 bases at V and 4 bases at J; junction bases unmatched: 9. Germline V gene sequence: CDR1 SGHDT, CDR2 YYEEEE. The CDR3, as DNA: TGTGCCAGCAGCCGTCGGACAGGGACGCTCTATGGCTACACCTTC. Protein: CASSRRTGTLYGYTF.

V usage is TRBV4-2 and J usage is TRBJ1-6, with TRBD1 matching over 7 bases. Germline V gene data show CDR1 as LGHNA and CDR2 as YNFKEQ. The CDR3 length is 15 residues. Trimming took 0 bases from V and 7 from J; bases not matched to a gene: 3. CDR3 residues: CASSQDGTENSPLHF. Written as DNA, the CDR3 is TGTGCCAGCAGCCAAGACGGGACAGAGAATTCACCCCTCCACTTT.

The chain is built from TRBV6-1 and TRBJ1-5; D not certain. Trimming stripped 1 base from V and 4 bases from J, with 11 bases between. In germline, CDR1 is MNHNS, CDR2 SASEGT. The CDR3 is 15 residues long. CDR3 amino acids: CASSEEAEWNQPQHF. In DNA, the CDR3 is TGTGCCAGCAGTGAAGAGGCGGAATGGAATCAGCCCCAGCATTTT.

The gene calls are TRBV19 and TRBJ2-6, with 9 bases matching TRBD1. The ends lost 4 bases at V and 4 bases at J; junction bases unmatched: 8. Germline V gene sequence: CDR1 LNHDA, CDR2 SQIVND (reference sequence). The CDR3 extends over 17 amino acids. The CDR3, as DNA: TGTGCCAGTAGTAAGGGACAGGGCCTCTCCGGGGCCAACGTCCTGACTTTC. Protein: CASSKGQGLSGANVLTF.